The 28 T cell receptor beta chains in this list originate from one sample, sequenced in a study of T cells in women clearing cervical HPV infection. The table came from immunoSEQ multiplex PCR; TCRdb's copy has only in-frame clones and leaves some out. This sample's clone table lists roughly 40,000 clones. The specimen sequenced was blood buffy coat. These receptors were collected from a woman between 18 and 75 years old with a cervical HPV16 infection that either progressed to CIN3+ or cleared (not recorded which).

Concerning this clone itself: With the read ending 3 residues before the CDR3 end, the germline J gene is used to fill in that end. This chain uses TRBV20-1 with TRBJ2-3; a weak D match, TRBD2 (6 bases). Germline V gene data show CDR1 as DFQATT and CDR2 as SNEGSKA (reference sequence). Deletions cut 0 bases from V and 4 bases from J, with 17 bases between. This CDR3 has 16 amino acids. CDR3 residues: CSARDTGLSAPDTQYF. The sequenced CDR3 bases are TGCAGTGCTAGAGATACGGGACTTTCGGCCCCAGATACG.

Remarks on this clone: The CDR3 is cut off 3 residues early in the read; its end comes from the germline J gene. The chain has TRBV5-4 and TRBJ2-3; 7 bases agree with TRBD2. The CDR3 extends over 14 amino acids. V lost 2 bases, J lost 1 base, and 1 base stayed unmatched. The germline V gene has CDR1 SGHNT and CDR2 YYREEE (reference sequence). The chain's CDR3 is CASSFTSGTDTQYF. The part of the CDR3 DNA that was read is TGTGCCAGCAGCTTTACTAGCGGCACAGATACG. The full variable domain, its missing parts supplied by reference TRBV5-4 and TRBJ2-3, is ETGVTQSPTHLIKTRGQQVTLRCSSQSGHNTVSWYQQALGQGPQFIFQYYREEENGRGNFPPRFSGLQFPNYSSELNVNALELDDSALYLCASSFTSGTDTQYFGPGTRLTVL.

On this clone itself: The read ends 3 residues early relative to the CDR3; the germline J gene fills the gap. The chain employs TRBV6-2 or TRBV6-3 and TRBJ1-6; TRBD1 aligns across 11 bases. Per germline, CDR1 MNHEY and CDR2 SVGEGT. The J segment lost 7 bases and the V segment lost 5 bases, leaving 10 bases of the junction unmatched. This CDR3 comprises 17 residues. CDR3 protein: CASSQLGTGGTNSPLHF. The sequenced part of the CDR3 DNA is TGTGCCAGCAGTCAGCTCGGGACAGGGGGGACGAATTCACCC.

Comments on this clone: The read ends 3 residues shy of where the CDR3 ends; the end is completed using the germline J gene. The genes are TRBV11-2 and TRBJ1-5; maybe TRBD1 (6 bases). The germline CDR1 and CDR2 sequences are SGHAT and FQNNGV. V lost 1 base to trimming and J lost 1 base, with 8 bases between them. This CDR3 contains 15 residues. CDR3 protein: CASSLGQGSNQPQHF. The CDR3 bases that were read are TGTGCCAGCAGCTTAGGCCAGGGGAGCAATCAGCCC.

A word on this clone: The read gets to within 3 residues of the CDR3 end, and the germline J gene fills in the rest. The V call is TRBV6-1, the J call TRBJ1-6; TRBD1 is a possible D gene (6 bases). Germline assignment: CDR1 MNHNS and CDR2 SASEGT. CDR3 length: 14 amino acids. Trimming took 4 bases from V and 8 from J, leaving 12 bases between them. CDR3 loop: CASSAAGQDSPLHF. Incomplete CDR3 DNA: TGTGCCAGCAGTGCCGCGGGACAAGATTCACCC.

On this clone: The CDR3 end lies 3 residues beyond the end of the read and is filled in from the germline J gene. The chain is built from TRBV6-2 or TRBV6-3 and TRBJ2-7; 8 bases agree with TRBD2. V lost 6 bases, J lost 3 bases, and 4 bases stayed unmatched. The CDR3 extends over 13 amino acids. Germline V CDR1 and CDR2: MNHEY, SVGEGT. The sequenced CDR3 bases are TGTGCCAGCAGGCTACTAGCGGACTACGAG. This codes for CASRLLADYE. The full CDR3 protein is CASRLLADYEQYF.

With regard to this clone: Sequencing ends 3 residues short of the CDR3 end; the germline J gene provides the rest. The gene calls are TRBV7-2 and TRBJ2-1; TRBD1 might be the D (6 bases). With 4 bases removed from V and 5 bases from J, the gap between germline ends came to 18 bases. CDR3 length: 16 amino acids. Germline V gives CDR1 SGHTA, CDR2 FQGNSA. The DNA read from the CDR3 is TGTGCCAGCAGCTCAGCCCCATTGGGACAAGACAATGAG. Protein product: CASSSAPLGQDNE. In full, the CDR3 reads CASSSAPLGQDNEQFF.

Remarks on this clone: Read sequence stops 3 residues before the CDR3 end, and the germline J gene provides the missing end. This chain joins TRBV20-1 and TRBJ2-1; the D gene is possibly TRBD2 (7 bases). The CDR3 consists of 15 residues. Germline CDR1 is DFQATT and CDR2 is SNEGSKA (reference sequence). V was trimmed by 0 bases and J by 3 bases, leaving 12 bases between them. CDR3 sequence reads: CSARDFGGLYNEQFF. The CDR3 bases that were read are TGCAGTGCTAGAGATTTCGGGGGGCTCTACAATGAG.

To note about this clone: The sequenced fragment ends 3 residues before the CDR3 boundary, so the rest is inferred from the germline J gene. The chain employs TRBV30 and TRBJ2-7; D is ambiguous. The V end was cut by 0 bases, the J end by 5 bases, with 5 bases between. CDR3 size: 11 residues. In germline, CDR1 is GTSNPN, CDR2 SVGIG (reference sequence). The DNA read from the CDR3 is TGTGCCTGGAGTGTGAGCCACGAG. It specifies CAWSVSHE. Given in full, the CDR3 is CAWSVSHEQYF.

A note on this clone: The CDR3 goes on 3 residues after the read ends, and that part is filled in from the germline J gene. This chain links TRBV18 with TRBJ2-1; D gene uncertain. Germline V gene data show CDR1 as KGHSH and CDR2 as LQKENI. This CDR3 contains 14 residues. Between the trimmed V and J ends, which lost 4 bases and 4 bases, there was a span of 11 bases. The CDR3 sequence: CASSRDWKYNEQFF. The CDR3 DNA, read in part, is TGTGCCAGCTCACGAGACTGGAAATACAATGAG.

Concerning this clone itself: From the germline J gene comes the end of the CDR3, since the read stops 3 residues before it. The rearrangement uses TRBV5-4 and TRBJ2-7; D is ambiguous. The germline V and J ends were trimmed by 0 bases and 2 bases, with 3 bases remaining between them. The germline CDR1 and CDR2 sequences are SGHNT and YYREEE (reference sequence). The CDR3 sequence is 12 residues long. This chain's CDR3 is CASSLDTYEQYF. CDR3 DNA, as far as it was read: TGTGCCAGCAGCTTGGACACCTACGAG.

With regard to this clone: The read ends 3 residues shy of where the CDR3 ends; the end is completed using the germline J gene. This chain joins TRBV7-3 and TRBJ2-1; 12 bases are a match to TRBD2. V gave up 5 bases and J gave up 7 bases; unmatched junction bases: 9. The CDR3 runs to 16 residues. Germline CDR1 is SGHTA and CDR2 is FQGTGA. The chain's CDR3 is CASSLGLAGGGNEQFF. The CDR3 bases that were read are TGTGCCAGCAGCCTAGGGCTAGCGGGAGGGGGGAATGAG.

Points on this clone: The read finishes 3 residues shy of the CDR3 end, and the germline J gene is used to complete it. The rearrangement uses TRBV6-2 or TRBV6-3 and TRBJ2-7; D perhaps matches TRBD2 (6 bases). The CDR3 is made up of 16 amino acids. The germline V gene encodes CDR1 MNHEY and CDR2 SVGEGT. The V end lost 0 bases, the J end lost 3 bases, and 15 bases lay between the germline ends. The chain's CDR3 is CASSYSVEVEGYEQYF. The covered CDR3 bases are TGTGCCAGCAGTTACTCGGTCGAAGTGGAGGGCTACGAG.

The CDR3 loop reads CSARTSGDTGELFF. The CDR3 DNA, read in part, is TGCAGTGCCCGGACTAGCGGGGATACCGGGGAG. The genes are TRBV20-1 and TRBJ2-2; 12 bases line up with TRBD2. The read ends 3 residues before the CDR3 terminus; that terminus is restored from the germline J gene. V trimming: 6 bases; J trimming: 5 bases; junction bases outside the gene matches: 4. Germline-derived CDR1 and CDR2 are DFQATT and SNEGSKA (reference sequence). The length of the CDR3 is 14 residues.

With regard to this clone: The CDR3 is cut off 3 residues early in the read; its end comes from the germline J gene. The chain carries TRBV5-1 and TRBJ1-2; 10 bases are a match to TRBD1. The germline CDR1 and CDR2 sequences are SGHRS and YFSETQ. The CDR3 totals 14 residues. CDR3 bases read: TGCGCCAGCAGCTTATCCGGGACAGGGGTGGGC. Translation: CASSLSGTGVG. The entire CDR3 reads CASSLSGTGVGYTF.

As concerns this clone: The DNA ends 3 residues before the CDR3 does, and the rest of the CDR3 is filled in from the germline J gene. The chain has TRBV18 and TRBJ1-1; D possibly corresponds to TRBD1 (5 bases). Germline values: CDR1 KGHSH, CDR2 LQKENI. CDR3 length: 16 amino acids. The DNA read from the CDR3 is TGTGCCAGCTCACCACCGGGACTAGCGGGAGGCAATGAG. It encodes CASSPPGLAGGNE. The CDR3 in its entirety is CASSPPGLAGGNEAFF.

With regard to this clone: Sequencing ends 3 residues short of the CDR3 end; the germline J gene provides the rest. This chain links TRBV20-1 with TRBJ2-7; D is perhaps TRBD2 (7 bases). Germline CDR1 is DFQATT and CDR2 is SNEGSKA (reference sequence). CDR3 length: 14 residues. The ends were cut back, 2 bases at V and 5 bases at J, with 16 bases in the middle. The covered CDR3 bases are TGCAGTGCTAGACCACATGGGGGGGCTGACGAG. Protein product: CSARPHGGADE. The whole CDR3 is CSARPHGGADEQYF.

About this clone itself: The CDR3 extends 3 residues past the end of the read, so its final part is completed from the germline J gene. The chain uses TRBV6-1 and TRBJ2-3, with 10 bases lining up with TRBD1. CDR1 is MNHNS, CDR2 SASEGT, per germline. The CDR3 length is 16 residues. V lost 4 bases to trimming and J lost 1 base; unmatched junction nucleotides: 5. The CDR3 loop reads CASSGRGTGGTDTQYF. The CDR3 DNA, read in part, is TGTGCCAGCAGTGGCCGAGGGACAGGGGGCACAGATACG.

A word on this clone: Read sequence stops 3 residues before the CDR3 end, and the germline J gene provides the missing end. This rearrangement joins TRBV11-3 to TRBJ2-7, with TRBD2 matching over 8 bases. Looked up from germline, CDR1 is SGHNT and CDR2 is YENEEA. V shed 5 bases and J 6 bases; nucleotides not matched to a gene: 9. The CDR3 is 14 amino acids. Incomplete CDR3 DNA: TGTGCCAGCAGCCGAGCGACGAGCGGGGGCGAG. This codes for CASSRATSGGE. The full CDR3 is CASSRATSGGEQYF.

Concerning this clone itself: The read halts 3 residues ahead of the CDR3 end, with the missing end drawn from the germline J gene. The chain employs TRBV7-9 and TRBJ2-5, with 7 nucleotides matching TRBD2. V was clipped by 2 bases and J by 4 bases; unmatched bases: 4. The CDR3 spans 14 residues. Looked up from germline, CDR1 is SEHNR and CDR2 is FQNEAQ (reference sequence). The CDR3 DNA, read in part, is TGTGCCAGCAGCTTAAGGCGCGGGGGAGAGACC. Amino acids: CASSLRRGGET. In full, the CDR3 is CASSLRRGGETQYF. Together with reference TRBV7-9 and TRBJ2-5, the CDR3 gives the full variable domain: DTGVSQNPRHKITKRGQNVTFRCDPISEHNRLYWYRQTLGQGPEFLTYFQNEAQLEKSRLLSDRFSAERPKGSFSTLEIQRTEQGDSAMYLCASSLRRGGETQYFGPGTRLLVL.

Note on this clone: The CDR3 goes on 3 residues after the read ends, and that part is filled in from the germline J gene. This chain connects TRBV2 to TRBJ1-2; D is undetermined. The CDR3 is made up of 14 amino acids. Germline V gene sequence: CDR1 SNHLY, CDR2 FYNNEI. The CDR3 is CASSLSGDYESYTF. The covered CDR3 bases are TGTGCCAGCAGCCTCTCCGGGGATTACGAAAGC.

Regarding this clone: The read comes to an end 3 residues before the CDR3 does, leaving the germline J gene to fill in the end. The chain combines TRBV28 with TRBJ2-1; TRBD2 aligns across 10 bases. CDR3 length: 15 residues. Germline V gives CDR1 MDHEN, CDR2 SYDVKM. Trimming at V came to 6 bases and at J to 4 bases, leaving 6 bases not matched to a gene. The part of the CDR3 DNA that was read is TGTGCCAGCAGATCCGGGACTAGCGCTTACAATGAG. This encodes CASRSGTSAYNE. The entire CDR3 protein reads CASRSGTSAYNEQFF. The full variable domain, in which reference TRBV28 and TRBJ2-1 provide the parts outside the CDR3, is DVKVTQSSRYLVKRTGEKVFLECVQDMDHENMFWYRQDPGLGLRLIYFSYDVKMKEKGDIPEGYSVSREKKERFSLILESASTNQTSMYLCASRSGTSAYNEQFFGPGTRLTVL.

In the case of this clone: The CDR3 end falls 3 residues outside the read, so it is completed with the germline J gene. V is TRBV20-1 and J is TRBJ1-1; D not resolved. CDR3 length: 15 amino acids. CDR1 is DFQATT and CDR2 is SNEGSKA in the germline V gene (reference sequence). The V and J ends lost 5 bases and 1 base respectively, with 17 bases between them. The CDR3 bases that were read are TGCAGTGCTCCTCGTCTACGATCTACGAACACTGAA. The encoded protein is CSAPRLRSTNTE. Given in full, the CDR3 is CSAPRLRSTNTEAFF.

A note on this clone: The read is 3 residues too short to cover the CDR3 end, so that end is filled in from the germline J gene. The V and J genes are TRBV14 and TRBJ1-1, with D possibly matching TRBD1 (5 bases). CDR1 is SGHDN, CDR2 FVKESK, per germline. The CDR3 consists of 13 residues. The V and J ends lost 4 bases and 0 bases respectively, with 6 bases between them. CDR3 DNA (partial): TGTGCCAGCAGCCGACAGATGAACACTGAA. This translates into CASSRQMNTE. The complete CDR3 reads CASSRQMNTEAFF.

As to this clone: The CDR3 goes on 3 residues after the read ends, and that part is filled in from the germline J gene. The chain combines TRBV20-1 with TRBJ2-5; weak D call: TRBD1 (6 bases). The CDR3 loop spans 11 amino acids. V gave up 7 bases and J gave up 1 base, with 7 bases separating them. CDR1 DFQATT and CDR2 SNEGSKA come from the germline V gene (reference sequence). The CDR3 bases that were read are TGCAGTGGGACAGTCCAAGAGACC. This codes for CSGTVQET. The whole CDR3 sequence is CSGTVQETQYF.

Note on this clone: The sequence runs out 3 residues before the end of the CDR3; the remainder is reconstructed from the germline J gene. The gene calls are TRBV20-1 and TRBJ2-3; TRBD2 aligns across 13 bases. The CDR3 spans 20 residues. V lost 4 bases and J lost 2; bases outside the gene matches: 18. Germline V gene sequence: CDR1 DFQATT, CDR2 SNEGSKA (reference sequence). The CDR3 loop is CSANPPLAGGSLAHTDTQYF. Incomplete CDR3 DNA: TGCAGTGCTAACCCCCCACTAGCGGGAGGGTCCCTCGCCCACACAGATACG.

Comment on this clone: Read sequence stops 3 residues before the CDR3 end, and the germline J gene provides the missing end. This chain links TRBV5-6 with TRBJ2-2, with D possibly TRBD1 on 5 matching bases. The CDR3 is 13 residues long. Germline CDR1 is SGHDT and CDR2 is YYEEEE. The V end lost 0 bases, the J end lost 7 bases, and 7 bases lay between the germline ends. Incomplete CDR3 DNA: TGTGCCAGCAGCTTGGAGGGGATCGGGGAG. It is translated as CASSLEGIGE. In full, the CDR3 is CASSLEGIGELFF.

The sequenced part of the CDR3 DNA is TGTGCCAGCAGCATGGGACAGACCGGGGAG. Residues: CASSMGQTGE. The complete CDR3 protein is CASSMGQTGELFF. The rearrangement joins TRBV11-3 to TRBJ2-2; 7 bases fit TRBD1. Read sequence stops 3 residues before the CDR3 end, and the germline J gene provides the missing end. The V gene end was trimmed by 5 bases and the J gene end by 5 bases; junction bases not matched to a gene: 2. Per the germline V gene, CDR1 is SGHNT and CDR2 is YENEEA. The CDR3 covers 13 residues.